This T cell receptor beta chain was obtained from a study of Graves' ophthalmopathy and Graves' hyperthyroidism. There are a few counts of this clonotype. What it binds is not known. Trimming cost V 6 bases and J 4 bases, with 19 bases left between them. The CDR3 is made up of 16 amino acids. Germline V gene data show CDR1 as MDHEN and CDR2 as SYDVKM. In this cohort, patients with other autoimmune diseases, uncontrolled infections, pregnancy or lactation were excluded. The sequenced template was RNA, covering the TCR beta CDR3 region. First-round RT-PCR relied on HTBI primers, and a second-round multiplex PCR came next. TCRdb itself ran the multiplex PCR reads through MiXCR, one entry per CDR3 protein. Altogether 450,000 to 600,000 distinct CDR3 sequences are present, approximately 35% being singletons, with the ten largest covering about 4.1%. General study points: In predicting ophthalmopathy progression, the model reached approximately 71% sensitivity and 72.22% specificity. The authors also found most expanded thyroid clonotypes above 0.001 frequency in blood. A classifier, a 13-signature model, separated ophthalmopathy from stable hyperthyroidism with around 88% sensitivity and approximately 81% specificity.

The sequence came from an adult man with Graves' hyperthyroidism. The material sequenced was peripheral blood or thyroid tissue (not recorded which). The chain is built from TRBV28 and TRBJ1-5; D may be TRBD1 (5 bases). This chain's CDR3 is CASRFNRMGYNQPQHF. The CDR3 DNA is TGTGCCAGCAGGTTTAACAGGATGGGTTATAATCAGCCCCAGCATTTT.